These T cell receptor beta chains were read from a single sample in a study of naive and memory T cell subsets. TCRdb ran MiXCR on the UMI-ligation and nested PCR reads and lists one entry per CDR3 protein. This table holds roughly 150,000 distinct CDR3 sequences, under 25% found once. Sequencing was performed on naive CD8+ T cells from blood. The source is a human donor in good health. Each CDR3 is given with its conserved first and last residue. The D gene is left open where the match is weak. Only part of the rows carry a size: once, few, many, or a class if the clone is expanded.

v_gene,abundance,j_gene,d_gene,len,CDR3aa
TRBV20-1,NA,TRBJ2-3,NA,13,CSASWLYTDTQYF
TRBV3-1,few,TRBJ1-1,NA,13,CASSQGAYTEAFF
TRBV28,NA,TRBJ2-7,TRBD2,16,CASSLSLAELSYEQYF
TRBV10-2,NA,TRBJ2-1,TRBD2,17,CASRPSGSHTSYNEQFF
TRBV7-8,NA,TRBJ2-1,TRBD2,16,CASSLGLGLAYNEQFF
TRBV4-2,few,TRBJ2-7,NA,14,CASSQDPATYEQYF
TRBV20-1,few,TRBJ2-1,NA,13,CSANRDSNNEQFF
TRBV28,NA,TRBJ2-1,NA,15,CASSGRLGSYNEQFF
TRBV4-1,few,TRBJ2-7,TRBD2,16,CASSQEWSGSSYEQYF
TRBV19,few,TRBJ1-2,NA,14,CASSIGDRPYGYTF
TRBV12-3/TRBV12-4,few,TRBJ2-1,TRBD2,17,CASSLTPIAGSYNEQFF
TRBV28,few,TRBJ2-1,TRBD2,15,CASSFEVGGDHEQFF
TRBV12-3/TRBV12-4,many,TRBJ1-2,NA,12,CASSDARLSYTF
TRBV10-3,few,TRBJ2-1,TRBD2,17,CAISDRLAGQAYGEQFF
TRBV7-6,few,TRBJ2-7,NA,17,CASSLEGGRLNSYEQYF
TRBV29-1,NA,TRBJ1-3,NA,16,CSVVDTMTPEGYTIYF
TRBV5-1,NA,TRBJ2-7,TRBD1,15,CASSIRTGSVYEQYF
TRBV3-1,few,TRBJ1-1,TRBD1,15,CASSQAQGADTEAFF
TRBV7-9,few,TRBJ2-5,NA,15,CASSLVGNRQETQYF
TRBV3-1,many,TRBJ2-2,NA,14,CASSPKRVPGELFF
TRBV9,NA,TRBJ2-1,NA,19,CASSVVVADTSPERDEQFF
TRBV4-1,NA,TRBJ2-1,NA,13,CASSPGRHSEQFF
TRBV28,NA,TRBJ1-1,NA,11,CASMELTEAFF
TRBV2,NA,TRBJ2-5,NA,14,CASSPGTLQETQYF
TRBV6-2/TRBV6-3,NA,TRBJ2-1,NA,14,CASSYLGAYNEQFF
TRBV28,NA,TRBJ1-5,NA,14,CASTKDSSNQPQHF
TRBV19,few,TRBJ2-1,NA,17,CASSIEVWQSIHNEQFF
TRBV12-3/TRBV12-4,NA,TRBJ1-5,NA,14,CASSIDIGNQPQHF
TRBV19,NA,TRBJ1-2,TRBD1,16,CASSIDLDRQSYGYTF
TRBV28,NA,TRBJ2-7,TRBD2,16,CASSFPTSESSYEQYF
TRBV28,NA,TRBJ1-1,NA,13,CASRTLWGTEAFF
TRBV7-9,NA,TRBJ2-7,NA,15,CASSTREVLHYEQYF
TRBV20-1,NA,TRBJ2-1,NA,14,CSARDSASYNEQFF
TRBV4-1,few,TRBJ2-7,NA,15,CASSQRGSSSYEQYF
TRBV15,NA,TRBJ1-1,NA,13,CATSKGLNTEAFF
TRBV7-9,few,TRBJ2-1,NA,13,CASLGVSYNEQFF
TRBV5-1,NA,TRBJ2-7,TRBD2,15,CASSTGTSGALEQYF
TRBV28,NA,TRBJ1-5,TRBD1,14,CASTVRGRNQPQHF
TRBV28,NA,TRBJ1-1,NA,13,CASSRRDHTEAFF
TRBV5-1,NA,TRBJ1-1,TRBD1,12,CASKLTGTEAFF
TRBV6-5,NA,TRBJ2-7,TRBD2,15,CASSYSSGVAKEQYF
TRBV29-1,few,TRBJ2-1,NA,15,CSVEIGDQMYNEQFF
TRBV20-1,once,TRBJ2-1,NA,15,CSAYGPDRNYNEQFF
TRBV28,NA,TRBJ2-7,NA,14,CASSLDRYLYEQYF
TRBV4-3,few,TRBJ2-7,TRBD2,15,CASSQDTSGAYEQYF
TRBV20-1,few,TRBJ1-1,TRBD1,16,CSAEETGAHMNTEAFF
TRBV6-5,NA,TRBJ2-7,TRBD1,16,CASSTVRDRGMWEQYF
TRBV29-1,NA,TRBJ2-2,NA,12,CSVLGDTGELFF
TRBV14,NA,TRBJ2-4,NA,18,CASSQGRVGLWAKNIQYF
TRBV20-1,NA,TRBJ2-7,NA,13,CSARVRDAYEQYF
TRBV7-8,few,TRBJ2-1,TRBD2,15,CASSLREGNHNEQFF
TRBV2,few,TRBJ2-3,NA,12,CASSAPRDTQYF
TRBV11-3,few,TRBJ2-1,TRBD2,14,CASSLLAGGPEQFF
TRBV30,few,TRBJ1-1,NA,13,CAWSVDMNTEAFF
TRBV28,few,TRBJ2-4,TRBD2,18,CASSLPSLAGDTKNIQYF